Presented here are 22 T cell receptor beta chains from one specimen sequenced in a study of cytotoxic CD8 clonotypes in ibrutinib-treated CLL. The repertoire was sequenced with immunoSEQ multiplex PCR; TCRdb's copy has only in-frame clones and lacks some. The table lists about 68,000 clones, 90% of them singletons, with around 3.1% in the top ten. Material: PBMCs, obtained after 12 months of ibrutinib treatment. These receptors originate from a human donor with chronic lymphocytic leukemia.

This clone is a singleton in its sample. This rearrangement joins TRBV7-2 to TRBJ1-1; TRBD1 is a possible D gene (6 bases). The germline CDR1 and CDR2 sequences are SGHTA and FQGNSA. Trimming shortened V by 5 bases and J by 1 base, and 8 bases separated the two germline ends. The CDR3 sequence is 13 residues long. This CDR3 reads CASSPGQNTEAFF. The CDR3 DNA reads TGTGCCAGCAGCCCGGGACAGAACACTGAAGCTTTCTTT.

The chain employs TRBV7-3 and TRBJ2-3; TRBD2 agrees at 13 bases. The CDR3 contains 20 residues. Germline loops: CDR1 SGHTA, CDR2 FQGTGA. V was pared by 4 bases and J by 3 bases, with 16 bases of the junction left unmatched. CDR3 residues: CASSWFPPGLAGVLTDTQYF. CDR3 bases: TGTGCCAGCAGCTGGTTCCCACCCGGACTAGCGGGAGTATTAACAGATACGCAGTATTTT.

As DNA, the CDR3 is TGTGCCATCAGTGAGGAGAGCAGGGGGATAACTAATGAAAAACTGTTTTTT. Protein: CAISEESRGITNEKLFF. This chain joins TRBV10-3 and TRBJ1-4; 7 positions match TRBD1. Trimming removed 2 bases from V and 1 base from J; junction bases left unmatched: 7. The CDR3 spans 17 residues. CDR1 is ENHRY and CDR2 is SYGVKD in the germline V gene.

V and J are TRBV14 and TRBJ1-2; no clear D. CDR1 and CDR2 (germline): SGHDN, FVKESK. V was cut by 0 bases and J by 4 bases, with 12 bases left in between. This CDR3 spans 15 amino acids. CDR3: CASSQDSDGVYGYTF. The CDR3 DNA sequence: TGTGCCAGCAGCCAAGATTCGGACGGGGTCTATGGCTACACCTTC. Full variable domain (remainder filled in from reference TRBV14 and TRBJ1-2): EAGVTQFPSHSVIEKGQTVTLRCDPISGHDNLYWYRRVMGKEIKFLLHFVKESKQDESGMPNNRFLAERTGGTYSTLKVQPAELEDSGVYFCASSQDSDGVYGYTFGSGTRLTVV.

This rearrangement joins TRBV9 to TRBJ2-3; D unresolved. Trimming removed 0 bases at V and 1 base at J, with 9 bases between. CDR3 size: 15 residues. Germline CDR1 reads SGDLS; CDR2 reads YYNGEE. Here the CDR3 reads CASSVDYRGTDTQYF. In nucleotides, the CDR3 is TGTGCCAGCAGCGTAGATTACCGAGGCACAGATACGCAGTATTTT.

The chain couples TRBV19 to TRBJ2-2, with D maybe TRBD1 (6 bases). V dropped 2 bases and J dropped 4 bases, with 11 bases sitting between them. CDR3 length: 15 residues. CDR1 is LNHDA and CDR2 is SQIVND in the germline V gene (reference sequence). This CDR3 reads CASSIWGRGTGELFF. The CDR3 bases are TGTGCCAGTAGTATATGGGGGCGCGGCACCGGGGAGCTGTTTTTT.

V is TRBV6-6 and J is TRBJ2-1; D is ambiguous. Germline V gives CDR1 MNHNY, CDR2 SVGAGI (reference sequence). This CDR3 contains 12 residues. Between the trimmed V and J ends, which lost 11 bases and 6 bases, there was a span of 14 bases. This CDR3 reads CAVLGLSNEQFF. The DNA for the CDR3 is TGTGCCGTCCTCGGGCTGTCCAATGAGCAGTTCTTC.

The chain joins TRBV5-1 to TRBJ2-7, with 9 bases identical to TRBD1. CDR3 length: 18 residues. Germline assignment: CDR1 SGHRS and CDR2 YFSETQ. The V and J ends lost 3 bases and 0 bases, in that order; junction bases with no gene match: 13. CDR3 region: CASSYAGGMTGGSYEQYF. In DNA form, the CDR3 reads TGCGCCAGCAGCTATGCTGGGGGGATGACAGGGGGCTCCTACGAGCAGTACTTC.

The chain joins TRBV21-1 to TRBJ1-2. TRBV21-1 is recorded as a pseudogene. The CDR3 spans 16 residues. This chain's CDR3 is CASSKGRRVPNYGYTF. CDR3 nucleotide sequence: TGTGCCAGCAGCAAAGGGCGAAGGGTCCCGAACTATGGCTACACCTTC.

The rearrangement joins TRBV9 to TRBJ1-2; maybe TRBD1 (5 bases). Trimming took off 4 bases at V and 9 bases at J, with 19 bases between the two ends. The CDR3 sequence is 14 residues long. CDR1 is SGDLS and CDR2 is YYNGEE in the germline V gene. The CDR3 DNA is TGTGCCAGCAGCCCCCTCCTAACAGGAAAAAGCTACACCTTC. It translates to CASSPLLTGKSYTF.

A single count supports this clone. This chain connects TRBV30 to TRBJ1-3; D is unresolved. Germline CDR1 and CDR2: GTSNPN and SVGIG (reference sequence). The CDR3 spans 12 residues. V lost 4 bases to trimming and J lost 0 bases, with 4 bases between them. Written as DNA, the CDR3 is TGTGCCTGGATGATCTCTGGAAACACCATATATTTT. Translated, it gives CAWMISGNTIYF. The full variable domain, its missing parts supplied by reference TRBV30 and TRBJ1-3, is SQTIHQWPATLVQPVGSPLSLECTVEGTSNPNLYWYRQAAGRGLQLLFYSVGIGQISSEVPQNLSASRPQDRQFILSSKKLLLSDSGFYLCAWMISGNTIYFGEGSWLTVV.

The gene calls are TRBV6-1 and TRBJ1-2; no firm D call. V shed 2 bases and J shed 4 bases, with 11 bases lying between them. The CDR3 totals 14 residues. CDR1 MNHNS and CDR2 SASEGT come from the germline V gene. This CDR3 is CASSERRTTYGYTF. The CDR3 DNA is TGTGCCAGCAGTGAACGGAGGACCACCTATGGCTACACCTTC.

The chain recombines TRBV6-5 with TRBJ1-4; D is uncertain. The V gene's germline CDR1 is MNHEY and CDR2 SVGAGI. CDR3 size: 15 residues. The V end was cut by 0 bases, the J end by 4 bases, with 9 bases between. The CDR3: CASSYSGSHNEKLFF. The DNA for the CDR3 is TGTGCCAGCAGTTACTCTGGGTCCCATAATGAAAAACTGTTTTTT.

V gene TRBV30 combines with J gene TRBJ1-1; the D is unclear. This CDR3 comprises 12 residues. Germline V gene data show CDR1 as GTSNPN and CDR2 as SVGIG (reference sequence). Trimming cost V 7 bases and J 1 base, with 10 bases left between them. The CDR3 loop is CASGRGNTEAFF. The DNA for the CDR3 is TGTGCCTCTGGACGGGGGAACACTGAAGCTTTCTTT.

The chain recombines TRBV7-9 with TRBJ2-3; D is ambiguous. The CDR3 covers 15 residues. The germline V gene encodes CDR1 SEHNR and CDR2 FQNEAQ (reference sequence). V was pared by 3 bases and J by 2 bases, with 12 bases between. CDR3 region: CASSFQEWYTDTQYF. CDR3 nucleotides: TGTGCCAGCAGCTTTCAGGAGTGGTACACAGATACGCAGTATTTT.

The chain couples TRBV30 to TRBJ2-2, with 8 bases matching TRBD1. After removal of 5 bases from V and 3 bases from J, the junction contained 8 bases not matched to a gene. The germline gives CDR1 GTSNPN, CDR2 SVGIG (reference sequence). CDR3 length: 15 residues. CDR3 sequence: CAWLPGQGYTGELFF. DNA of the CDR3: TGTGCCTGGTTACCTGGACAGGGTTACACCGGGGAGCTGTTTTTT.

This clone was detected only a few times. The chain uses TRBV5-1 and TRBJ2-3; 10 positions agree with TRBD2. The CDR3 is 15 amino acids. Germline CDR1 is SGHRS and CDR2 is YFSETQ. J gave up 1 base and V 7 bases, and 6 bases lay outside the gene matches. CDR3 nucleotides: TGCGCCAGCGGCCGACTAGCGGGCCGCACAGATACGCAGTATTTT. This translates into CASGRLAGRTDTQYF.

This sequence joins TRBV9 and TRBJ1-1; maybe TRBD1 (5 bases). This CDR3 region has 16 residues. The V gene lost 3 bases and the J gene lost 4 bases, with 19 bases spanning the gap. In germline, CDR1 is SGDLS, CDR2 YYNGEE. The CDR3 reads CASSADVRAYGTEAFF. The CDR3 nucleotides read TGTGCCAGCAGCGCGGACGTCAGGGCGTACGGCACTGAAGCTTTCTTT. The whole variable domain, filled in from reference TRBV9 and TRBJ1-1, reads DSGVTQTPKHLITATGQRVTLRCSPRSGDLSVYWYQQSLDQGLQFLIQYYNGEERAKGNILERFSAQQFPDLHSELNLSSLELGDSALYFCASSADVRAYGTEAFFGQGTRLTVV.

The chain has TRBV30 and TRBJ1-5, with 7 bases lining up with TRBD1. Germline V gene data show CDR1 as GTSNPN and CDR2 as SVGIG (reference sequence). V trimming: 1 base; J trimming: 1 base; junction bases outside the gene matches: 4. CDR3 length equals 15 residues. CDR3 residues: CAWSGQTGSNQPQHF. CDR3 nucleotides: TGTGCCTGGAGTGGCCAGACAGGGAGCAATCAGCCCCAGCATTTT. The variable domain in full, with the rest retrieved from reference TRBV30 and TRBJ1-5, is SQTIHQWPATLVQPVGSPLSLECTVEGTSNPNLYWYRQAAGRGLQLLFYSVGIGQISSEVPQNLSASRPQDRQFILSSKKLLLSDSGFYLCAWSGQTGSNQPQHFGDGTRLSIL.

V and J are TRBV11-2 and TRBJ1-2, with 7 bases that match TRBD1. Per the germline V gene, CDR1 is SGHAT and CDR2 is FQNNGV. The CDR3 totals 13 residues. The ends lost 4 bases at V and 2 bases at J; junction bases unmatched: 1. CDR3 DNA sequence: TGTGCCAGCAGCTCGACAGGGAACTATGGCTACACCTTC. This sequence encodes CASSSTGNYGYTF.

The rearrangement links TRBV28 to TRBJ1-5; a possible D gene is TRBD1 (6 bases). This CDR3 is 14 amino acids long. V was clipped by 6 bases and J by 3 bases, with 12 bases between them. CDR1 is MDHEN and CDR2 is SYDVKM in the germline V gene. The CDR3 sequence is CASRPRQANQPQHF. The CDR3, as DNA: TGTGCCAGCAGACCCCGACAGGCCAATCAGCCCCAGCATTTT.

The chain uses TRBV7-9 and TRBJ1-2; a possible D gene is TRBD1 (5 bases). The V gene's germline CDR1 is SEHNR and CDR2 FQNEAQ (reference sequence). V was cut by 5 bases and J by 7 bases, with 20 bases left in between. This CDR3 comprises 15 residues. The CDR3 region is CASSHDSRTTGGYTF. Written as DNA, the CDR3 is TGTGCCAGCAGCCACGACTCCCGGACAACTGGTGGCTACACCTTC.